This T cell receptor beta chain was sequenced during a study of blood T cell repertoires in COVID-19. Study-level background: The United States, Italy and Spain were the sources of the acute and convalescent COVID-19 samples.

Methods used by the authors: Estimation of nucleated cell counts was performed using reference gene primer amplification. Clones were read by immunoSEQ multiplex PCR, and TCRdb kept only the in-frame ones, dropping some. That table supplies the V and J calls and clone size; D and trimming were determined from the DNA. The sample lists around 230,000 clones, 80% to 90% occurring once. Turning to this clone: At one boundary the junction diverges from the germline segment, which might be a read error.

The participants were between roughly 18 and 89 years old and came from 24 US areas. The CDR3 runs to 11 residues. Germline CDR1 DFQATT, CDR2 SNEGSKA (reference sequence). The V call is TRBV20-1, the J call TRBJ1-2; 11 positions match TRBD1. The sequenced material came from PBMCs or T cells enriched from blood (not recorded which). The clonotype comes from a middle-aged woman with acute COVID-19. CDR3 nucleotides: TGCAGCCTACGGACAGGGGGCGCGCCTTACTTC. Its translation is CSLRTGGAPYF.